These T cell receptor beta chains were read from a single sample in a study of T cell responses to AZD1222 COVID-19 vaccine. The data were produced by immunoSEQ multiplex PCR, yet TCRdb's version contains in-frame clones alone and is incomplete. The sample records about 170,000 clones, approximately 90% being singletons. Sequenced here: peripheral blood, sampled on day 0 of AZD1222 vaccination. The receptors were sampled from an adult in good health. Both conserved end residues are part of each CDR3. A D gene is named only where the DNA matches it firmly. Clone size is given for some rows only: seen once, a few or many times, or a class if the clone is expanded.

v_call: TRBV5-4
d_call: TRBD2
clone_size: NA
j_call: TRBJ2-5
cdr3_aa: CASSPRTSGSQETQYF
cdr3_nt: TGTGCCAGCAGCCCCCGGACTAGCGGGAGTCAAGAGACCCAGTACTTC

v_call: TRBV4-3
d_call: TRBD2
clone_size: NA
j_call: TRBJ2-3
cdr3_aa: CASSHDYSGGTSSTDTQYF
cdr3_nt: TGCGCCAGCAGCCACGACTACAGCGGGGGAACCTCTAGCACAGATACGCAGTATTTT

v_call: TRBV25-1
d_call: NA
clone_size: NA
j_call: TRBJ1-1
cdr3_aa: CASSELQGTEAFF
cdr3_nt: TGTGCCAGCAGTGAATTACAGGGCACTGAAGCTTTCTTT

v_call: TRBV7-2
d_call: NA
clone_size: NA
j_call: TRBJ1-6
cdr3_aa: CASSWGMDSYNSPLHF
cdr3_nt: TGTGCCAGCAGCTGGGGAATGGACAGTTATAATTCACCCCTCCACTTT

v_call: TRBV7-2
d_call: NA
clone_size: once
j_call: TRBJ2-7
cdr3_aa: CASSPSRGLEQYF
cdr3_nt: TGTGCCAGCAGCCCAAGCAGAGGGTTGGAGCAGTACTTC

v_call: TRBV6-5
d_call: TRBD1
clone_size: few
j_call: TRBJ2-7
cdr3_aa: CASGNRGRGYEQYF
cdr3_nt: TGTGCCAGTGGAAACAGGGGGAGAGGATACGAGCAGTACTTC

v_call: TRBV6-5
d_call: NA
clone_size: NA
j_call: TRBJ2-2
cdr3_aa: CASEPGATNTGELFF
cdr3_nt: TGTGCCAGCGAACCAGGGGCGACGAACACCGGGGAGCTGTTTTTT

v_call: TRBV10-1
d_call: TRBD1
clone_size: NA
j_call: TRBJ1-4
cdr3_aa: CASTRQGNEKLFF
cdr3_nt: TGCGCCAGCACCCGACAGGGTAATGAAAAACTGTTTTTT

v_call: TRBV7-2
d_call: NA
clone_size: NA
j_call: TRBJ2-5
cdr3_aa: CASSPVGAGLQETQYF
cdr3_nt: TGTGCCAGCAGCCCCGTGGGGGCGGGCCTTCAAGAGACCCAGTACTTC

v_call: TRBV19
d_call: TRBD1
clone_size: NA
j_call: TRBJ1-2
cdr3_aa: CASSLGQSYYGYTF
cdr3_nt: TGTGCCAGTAGTCTGGGACAGTCGTACTATGGCTACACCTTC

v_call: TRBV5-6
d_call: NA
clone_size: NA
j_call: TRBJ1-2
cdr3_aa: CASSLGGNRDGYTF
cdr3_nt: TGTGCCAGCAGCTTGGGGGGGAACAGGGATGGCTACACCTTC

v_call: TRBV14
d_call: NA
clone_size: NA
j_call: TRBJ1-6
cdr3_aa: CASSQGAFLNNSPLHF
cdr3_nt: TGTGCCAGCAGCCAAGGGGCGTTCCTTAATAATTCACCCCTCCACTTT

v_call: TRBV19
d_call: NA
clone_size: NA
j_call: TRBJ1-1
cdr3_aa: CASSTSAGRTTEAFF
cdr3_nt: TGTGCCAGTAGCACATCGGCCGGGCGGACCACTGAAGCTTTCTTT

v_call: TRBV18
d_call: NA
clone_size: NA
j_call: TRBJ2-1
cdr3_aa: CASSPILRGEQFF
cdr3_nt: TGTGCCAGCTCACCAATTCTCCGTGGTGAGCAGTTCTTC

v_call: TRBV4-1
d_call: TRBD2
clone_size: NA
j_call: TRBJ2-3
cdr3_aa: CASSQDVGGAINTQYF
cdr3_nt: TGCGCCAGCAGCCAAGATGTCGGGGGGGCCATTAATACGCAGTATTTT

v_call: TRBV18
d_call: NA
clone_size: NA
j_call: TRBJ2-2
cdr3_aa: CASSPETGSTGELFF
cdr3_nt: TGTGCCAGCTCACCAGAAACAGGGAGCACCGGGGAGCTGTTTTTT

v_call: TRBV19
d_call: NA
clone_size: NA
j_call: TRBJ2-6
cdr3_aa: CASSISGANVLTF
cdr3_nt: TGTGCCAGTAGTATCTCTGGGGCCAACGTCCTGACTTTC

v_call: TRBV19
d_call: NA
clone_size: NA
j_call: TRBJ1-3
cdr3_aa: CASRRRQDSGNTIYF
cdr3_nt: TGTGCCAGTAGACGAAGACAGGATTCTGGAAACACCATATATTTT

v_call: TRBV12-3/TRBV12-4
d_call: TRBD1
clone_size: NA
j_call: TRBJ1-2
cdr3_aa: CASTGQGSSGYTF
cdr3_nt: TGTGCCAGTACAGGACAGGGGTCGAGTGGCTACACCTTC

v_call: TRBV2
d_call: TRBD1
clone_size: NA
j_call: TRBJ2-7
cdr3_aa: CASSEGHRGRSSYEQYF
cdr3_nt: TGTGCCAGCAGTGAGGGCCACAGGGGTAGAAGCTCCTACGAGCAGTACTTC

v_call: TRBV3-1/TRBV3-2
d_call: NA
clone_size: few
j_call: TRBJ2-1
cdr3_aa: CASSQVRKGPGEQFF
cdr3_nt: TGTGCCAGCAGCCAAGTGAGGAAAGGCCCGGGTGAGCAGTTCTTC

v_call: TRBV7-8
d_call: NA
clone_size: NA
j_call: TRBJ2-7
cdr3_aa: CASSLRVGAPYEQYF
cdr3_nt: TGTGCCAGCAGCTTACGCGTCGGTGCTCCCTACGAGCAGTACTTC

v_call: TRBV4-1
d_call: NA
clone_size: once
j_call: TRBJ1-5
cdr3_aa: CASSPSPGVRNQPQHF
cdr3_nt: TGCGCCAGCAGCCCCAGTCCGGGGGTCCGCAATCAGCCCCAGCATTTT

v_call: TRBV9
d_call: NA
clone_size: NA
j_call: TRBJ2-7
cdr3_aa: CASSGRTDSSYEQYF
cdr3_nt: TGTGCCAGCAGCGGACGGACGGACAGCTCCTACGAGCAGTACTTC

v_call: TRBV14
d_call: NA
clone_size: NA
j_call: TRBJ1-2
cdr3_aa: CASSPAGSVGYTF
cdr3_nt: TGTGCCAGCAGCCCGGCAGGGTCGGTTGGCTACACCTTC

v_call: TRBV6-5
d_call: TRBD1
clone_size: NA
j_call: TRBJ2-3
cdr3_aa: CASRAGTGDTDTQYF
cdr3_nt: TGTGCCAGCAGGGCCGGGACAGGGGACACAGATACGCAGTATTTT

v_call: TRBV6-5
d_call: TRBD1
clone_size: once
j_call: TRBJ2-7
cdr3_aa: CASSRGTGRYEQYF
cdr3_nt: TGTGCCAGCAGTCGCGGGACAGGGCGGTACGAGCAGTACTTC

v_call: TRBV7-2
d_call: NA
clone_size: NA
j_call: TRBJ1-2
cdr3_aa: CASSLARGRPSYGYTF
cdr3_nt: TGTGCCAGCAGCTTAGCGCGGGGACGGCCCTCCTATGGCTACACCTTC

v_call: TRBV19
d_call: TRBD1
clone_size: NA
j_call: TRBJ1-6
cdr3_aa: CASKVGQERGSPLHF
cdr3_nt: TGTGCCAGTAAAGTAGGACAGGAACGAGGTTCACCCCTCCACTTT

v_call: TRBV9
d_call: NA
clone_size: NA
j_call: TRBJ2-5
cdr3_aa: CASSLNPLETQYF
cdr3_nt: TGTGCCAGCAGTTTAAATCCCTTAGAGACCCAGTACTTC

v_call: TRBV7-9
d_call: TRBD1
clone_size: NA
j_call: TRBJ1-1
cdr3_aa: CASTGDRPGPEAFF
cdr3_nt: TGTGCCAGCACCGGGGACAGGCCCGGACCTGAAGCTTTCTTT

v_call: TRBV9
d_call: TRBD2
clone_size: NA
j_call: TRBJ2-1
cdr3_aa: CASSGSGGPGNEQFF
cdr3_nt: TGTGCCAGCAGCGGTAGCGGGGGCCCCGGCAATGAGCAGTTCTTC

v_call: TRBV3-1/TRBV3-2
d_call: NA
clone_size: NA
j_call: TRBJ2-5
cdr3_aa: CASSSGVSKAQYF
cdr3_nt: TGTGCCAGCAGCTCAGGGGTTTCAAAGGCCCAGTACTTC

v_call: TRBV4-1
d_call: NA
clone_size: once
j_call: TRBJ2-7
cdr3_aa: CASSQGSEYEQYF
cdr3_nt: TGCGCCAGCAGCCAAGGAAGCGAATACGAGCAGTACTTC

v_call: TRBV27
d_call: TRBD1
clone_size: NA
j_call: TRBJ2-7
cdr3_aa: CASSNPGQGSYEQYF
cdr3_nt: TGTGCCAGCAGTAATCCGGGACAGGGCTCCTACGAGCAGTACTTC

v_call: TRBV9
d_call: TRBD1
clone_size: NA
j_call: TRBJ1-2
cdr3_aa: CASSVGPHRGDYGYTF
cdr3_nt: TGTGCCAGCAGCGTAGGCCCGCACAGGGGCGACTATGGCTACACCTTC

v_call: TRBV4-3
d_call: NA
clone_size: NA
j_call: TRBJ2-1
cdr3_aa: CASSQDAGFNEQFF
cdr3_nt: TGCGCCAGCAGCCAAGACGCGGGGTTCAATGAGCAGTTCTTC

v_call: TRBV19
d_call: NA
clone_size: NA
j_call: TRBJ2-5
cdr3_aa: CASSRSKQETQYF
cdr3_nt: TGTGCCAGTAGTAGGTCCAAACAAGAGACCCAGTACTTC

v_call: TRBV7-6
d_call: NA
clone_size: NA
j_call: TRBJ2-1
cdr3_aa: CASSLLLGGVAYNEQFF
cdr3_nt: TGTGCCAGCAGCTTATTGTTGGGCGGGGTGGCCTACAATGAGCAGTTCTTC

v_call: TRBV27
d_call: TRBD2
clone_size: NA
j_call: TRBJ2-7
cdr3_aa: CASSYQSGGVYEQYF
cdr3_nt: TGTGCCAGCAGTTACCAAAGCGGGGGAGTCTACGAGCAGTACTTC

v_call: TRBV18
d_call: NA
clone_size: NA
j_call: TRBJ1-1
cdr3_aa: CASMTRNTEAFF
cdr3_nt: TGTGCCAGCATGACGAGGAACACTGAAGCTTTCTTT

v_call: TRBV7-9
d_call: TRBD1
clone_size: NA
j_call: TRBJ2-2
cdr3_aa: CASSLGTVTGELFF
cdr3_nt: TGTGCCAGCAGCCTAGGGACAGTCACCGGGGAGCTGTTTTTT

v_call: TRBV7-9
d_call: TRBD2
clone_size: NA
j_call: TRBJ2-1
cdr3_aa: CASSSSGATYNEQFF
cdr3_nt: TGTGCCAGCAGCTCTAGCGGGGCGACCTACAATGAGCAGTTCTTC

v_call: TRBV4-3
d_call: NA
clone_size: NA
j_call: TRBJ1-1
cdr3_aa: CASSQDRQGPLTANTEAFF
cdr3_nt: TGCGCCAGCAGCCAAGATAGGCAGGGCCCTCTTACCGCGAACACTGAAGCTTTCTTT

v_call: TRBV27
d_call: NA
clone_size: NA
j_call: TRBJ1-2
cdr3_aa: CASSFSVGEINYGYTF
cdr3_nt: TGTGCCAGCAGTTTTTCCGTGGGGGAAATCAACTATGGCTACACCTTC

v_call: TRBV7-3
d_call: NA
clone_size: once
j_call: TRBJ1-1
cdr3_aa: CASSLTAGVGTEAFF
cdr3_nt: TGTGCCAGCAGCTTAACTGCAGGGGTTGGAACTGAAGCTTTCTTT

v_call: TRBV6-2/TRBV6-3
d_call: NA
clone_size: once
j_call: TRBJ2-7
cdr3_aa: CASSSPPTTTGEQYF
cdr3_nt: TGTGCCAGCAGTTCCCCCCCGACAACTACGGGGGAGCAGTACTTC

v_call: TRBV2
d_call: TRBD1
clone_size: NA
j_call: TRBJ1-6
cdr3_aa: CASSEVRRDRGNSPLHF
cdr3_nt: TGTGCCAGCAGTGAAGTTCGCCGGGACAGGGGAAATTCACCCCTCCACTTT

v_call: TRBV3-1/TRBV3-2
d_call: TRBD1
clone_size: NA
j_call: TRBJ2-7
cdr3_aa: CASSYKGQGAQQYF
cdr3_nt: TGTGCCAGCAGCTACAAAGGACAGGGGGCTCAGCAGTACTTC

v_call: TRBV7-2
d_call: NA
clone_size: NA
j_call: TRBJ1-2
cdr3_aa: CASSSRADYGYTF
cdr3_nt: TGTGCCAGCAGCTCCAGGGCGGACTATGGCTACACCTTC

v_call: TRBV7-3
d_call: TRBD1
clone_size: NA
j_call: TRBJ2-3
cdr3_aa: CASSSQRGRADTQYF
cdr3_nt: TGTGCCAGCAGCAGCCAAAGGGGGCGCGCAGATACGCAGTATTTT

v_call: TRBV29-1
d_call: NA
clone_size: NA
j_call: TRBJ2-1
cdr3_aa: CSVGTVSHQFF
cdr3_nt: TGCAGCGTTGGGACAGTGTCACACCAGTTCTTC

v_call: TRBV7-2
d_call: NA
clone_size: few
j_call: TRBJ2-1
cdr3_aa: CASSFRAGGDNEQFF
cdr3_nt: TGTGCCAGCAGCTTTCGGGCAGGGGGGGACAATGAGCAGTTCTTC

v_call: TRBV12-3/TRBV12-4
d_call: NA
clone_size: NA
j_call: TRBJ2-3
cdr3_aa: CASSPWTDTQYF
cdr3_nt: TGTGCCAGCAGTCCCTGGACAGATACGCAGTATTTT

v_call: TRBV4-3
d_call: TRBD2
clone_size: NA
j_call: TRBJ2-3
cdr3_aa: CASSLATSGGITDTQYF
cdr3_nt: TGCGCCAGCAGCCTGGCGACTAGCGGGGGGATCACAGATACGCAGTATTTT